The 32 T cell receptor beta chains listed next were all sequenced from one sample in a study of neurological immune-mediated disorders. MiXCR was run by TCRdb on the 5' RACE reads, yielding one entry per CDR3 protein. The repertoire holds fewer than 45,000 distinct CDR3 sequences, 2.5% seen once, with about 12% in the top ten. The specimen was PBMCs. These receptors originate from a man aged 25-45 years with multiple sclerosis.

This clonotype appeared a few times. The chain uses TRBV18 and TRBJ2-3; 9 nucleotides align to TRBD1. Germline CDR1 reads KGHSH; CDR2 reads LQKENI. The CDR3 runs 19 residues. The V gene end was trimmed by 7 bases and the J gene end by 4 bases; junction bases not matched to a gene: 21. CDR3 amino acids: CASLPGQGSDRGLPDTQYF. The CDR3 coding sequence is TGTGCCAGCTTACCGGGACAGGGAAGTGATAGAGGTCTCCCAGATACGCAGTATTTT.

In this sample, this clonotype turned up many times. The chain couples TRBV7-2 to TRBJ2-3, with 11 nucleotides matching TRBD2. J lost 6 bases, V lost 5 bases, and 7 bases had no gene match. This CDR3 has 15 amino acids. CDR1 and CDR2 (germline): SGHTA, FQGNSA. The CDR3 nucleotides read TGTGCCAGCAGCATTACTAGCGGGGGTAGGGATACGCAGTATTTT. It yields the protein CASSITSGGRDTQYF.

The gene calls are TRBV4-1 and TRBJ2-2, with 7 bases that match TRBD1. Trimming at V came to 1 base and at J to 6 bases, leaving 14 bases not matched to a gene. The CDR3 sequence is 18 residues long. In germline, CDR1 is MGHRA, CDR2 YSYEKL. The CDR3 coding sequence is TGCGCCAGCAGCCAAGCACAAACAGGGGAGTTGAGCGCCGGGGAGCTGTTTTTT. Residues: CASSQAQTGELSAGELFF.

This clonotype was counted many times. CDR3 sequence reads: CASGPLSYEQYF. DNA of the CDR3: TGTGCCAGCGGTCCCCTTTCGTACGAGCAGTACTTC. The chain combines TRBV7-2 with TRBJ2-7; D is ambiguous. Trimming stripped 8 bases from V and 4 bases from J, with 12 bases between. Germline V gives CDR1 SGHTA, CDR2 FQGNSA. There are 12 residues in the CDR3.

This clonotype was found many times. This rearrangement joins TRBV29-1 to TRBJ2-5; TRBD1 agrees at 8 bases. V lost 4 bases and J lost 6; bases outside the gene matches: 10. Germline V lookup: CDR1 SQVTM, CDR2 ANQGSEA. The CDR3 sequence is 14 residues long. CDR3 nucleotide sequence: TGCAGCGTTGCCCTTTACCGACAGGGGAAGACCCAGTACTTC. This codes for CSVALYRQGKTQYF.

In this sample, this clonotype turned up many times. This chain joins TRBV5-1 and TRBJ1-6; D remains unclear. CDR3 length: 13 amino acids. The V gene lost 7 bases and the J gene lost 9 bases, with 14 bases spanning the gap. The germline V gene encodes CDR1 SGHRS and CDR2 YFSETQ. Here the CDR3 DNA reads TGCGCCAGCTGGGAGGGTTCGACTTCACCCCTCCACTTT. The encoded protein is CASWEGSTSPLHF.

This clonotype has ten or more counts. J is TRBJ1-2 and V is TRBV7-8; 7 bases agree with TRBD1. The ends lost 1 base at V and 5 bases at J; junction bases unmatched: 7. CDR1 is SGHVS and CDR2 is FQNEAQ in the germline V gene. The CDR3 runs 15 residues. This CDR3 is CASSLEGTASYGYTF. CDR3 coding DNA: TGTGCCAGCAGCTTAGAGGGGACAGCCTCTTATGGCTACACCTTC.

In its sample, this clonotype was seen many times. The chain carries TRBV5-1 and TRBJ2-2, with TRBD1 matching over 7 bases. Germline values: CDR1 SGHRS, CDR2 YFSETQ. The J segment lost 2 bases and the V segment lost 4 bases, leaving 5 bases of the junction unmatched. The CDR3 totals 15 residues. The DNA of the CDR3 is TGCGCCAGCAGCAACCGACAGGGAAACACCGGGGAGCTGTTTTTT. Translation gives CASSNRQGNTGELFF.

This clonotype was seen only a few times. This rearrangement joins TRBV4-1 to TRBJ2-2, with unresolved D. Trimming left V 4 bases short and J 4 bases short, with 7 bases between. CDR3 length: 13 amino acids. In germline, CDR1 is MGHRA, CDR2 YSYEKL. The CDR3 nucleotides are TGCGCCAGCAGCCCTTCCTTCACCGGGGAGCTGTTTTTT. Translating gives CASSPSFTGELFF.

This clonotype was counted ten times or more. The rearrangement links TRBV3-1 to TRBJ2-7; 10 positions agree with TRBD2. V was clipped by 1 base and J by 6 bases; unmatched bases: 3. The CDR3 has 14 amino acids. The germline V gene encodes CDR1 LGHDT and CDR2 YNNKEL (reference sequence). In DNA, the CDR3 is TGTGCCAGCAGCCAAGGGGGACTAGCGATCGAGCAGTACTTC. Its protein product is CASSQGGLAIEQYF.

At least ten counts were recorded for this clonotype. The J gene is TRBJ1-5, the V gene TRBV6-5, with 8 nucleotides matching TRBD1. J gave up 5 bases and V 7 bases, and 7 bases lay outside the gene matches. The CDR3 covers 14 residues. Germline lookup yields CDR1 MNHEY and CDR2 SVGAGI. The CDR3 is CASTPGGFDQPQHF. The CDR3 DNA reads as TGTGCCAGCACTCCAGGGGGCTTCGATCAGCCCCAGCATTTT.

This clonotype has a count of ten or more. The chain carries TRBV6-1 and TRBJ1-4, with unresolved D. The V and J ends lost 7 bases and 0 bases respectively, with 12 bases between them. CDR1 and CDR2 (germline): MNHNS, SASEGT. CDR3 length: 15 amino acids. As DNA, the CDR3 is TGTGCCAGCATGTGGCAGCCTGCAACTAATGAAAAACTGTTTTTT. Translation gives CASMWQPATNEKLFF.

This clonotype showed up many times. The chain carries TRBV20-1 and TRBJ2-2, with TRBD1 identical over 7 bases. The trim removed 5 bases at V and 2 bases at J, leaving 5 bases unmatched. Germline-derived CDR1 and CDR2 are DFQATT and SNEGSKA (reference sequence). This CDR3 contains 14 residues. The CDR3 sequence: CSAAGTDNTGELFF. CDR3 in DNA: TGCAGTGCTGCCGGGACAGATAACACCGGGGAGCTGTTTTTT.

This clonotype was found many times. The chain combines TRBV20-1 with TRBJ2-1; 12 positions match TRBD2. The CDR3 consists of 18 residues. The V and J ends lost 0 bases and 0 bases, in that order; junction bases with no gene match: 6. Germline CDR1 is DFQATT and CDR2 is SNEGSKA (reference sequence). The CDR3 DNA reads as TGCAGTGCTAGAGATACTAGCGGGGGGTCTCCCTCCTACAATGAGCAGTTCTTC. The encoded protein is CSARDTSGGSPSYNEQFF.

This clonotype occurred many times. This chain connects TRBV7-8 to TRBJ2-4; 9 nucleotides agree with TRBD1. This CDR3 contains 13 residues. J was trimmed by 16 bases and V by 5 bases; bases with no gene match: 12. CDR1 and CDR2 from the germline V gene are SGHVS and FQNEAQ. As DNA, the CDR3 is TGTGCCAGCAGCCCGACGGGACAGGGTAACGCATACTTC. It is translated as CASSPTGQGNAYF.

This clonotype was recorded many times. The rearrangement uses TRBV27 and TRBJ2-3; 9 bases are shared with TRBD1. Trimming cost V 3 bases and J 1 base; bases outside gene matches: 26. This CDR3 has 23 residues. Germline CDR1 reads MNHEY; CDR2 reads SMNVEV (reference sequence). This CDR3 reads CASSFRIRWETGGTYVGTDTQYF. As DNA, the CDR3 is TGTGCCAGCAGTTTTCGGATAAGGTGGGAGACAGGGGGGACGTACGTTGGCACAGATACGCAGTATTTT.

This clonotype has a count of ten or more. V is TRBV5-1 and J is TRBJ2-5; no firm D call. Germline CDR1 reads SGHRS; CDR2 reads YFSETQ. This CDR3 comprises 16 residues. V was clipped by 3 bases and J by 0 bases, with 15 bases between them. Here the CDR3 DNA reads TGCGCCAGCAGCTCTCCTCGGGTAACCAACCAAGAGACCCAGTACTTC. This encodes CASSSPRVTNQETQYF.

This clonotype was counted many times. This chain uses TRBV20-1 with TRBJ2-5; D not resolved. The V end lost 6 bases, the J end lost 0 bases, and 14 bases lay between the germline ends. Germline V lookup: CDR1 DFQATT, CDR2 SNEGSKA (reference sequence). The CDR3 contains 14 residues. CDR3 amino acids: CSALLGLDQETQYF. In DNA form, the CDR3 reads TGCAGTGCCCTCCTAGGGCTAGACCAAGAGACCCAGTACTTC.

This clonotype was found many times. The V call is TRBV7-8, the J call TRBJ2-5; 8 bases match TRBD2. The CDR3 has 13 amino acids. V lost 5 bases and J lost 5; bases outside the gene matches: 4. Germline V gene sequence: CDR1 SGHVS, CDR2 FQNEAQ. The CDR3 DNA reads TGTGCCAGCAGCGTGGGGACTAGGGAGACCCAGTACTTC. Amino acid sequence: CASSVGTRETQYF.

This clonotype was detected many times. The chain has TRBV27 and TRBJ2-7; D unresolved. Germline CDR1 reads MNHEY; CDR2 reads SMNVEV (reference sequence). The CDR3 sequence is 14 residues long. V lost 4 bases to trimming and J lost 3 bases, with 13 bases between them. CDR3 sequence: CASSSGLLIYEQYF. The CDR3 bases are TGTGCCAGCAGTTCCGGGTTATTAATCTACGAGCAGTACTTC.

The rearrangement uses TRBV27 and TRBJ2-7; D might be TRBD2 (6 bases). The CDR3 sequence is 13 residues long. Germline V gives CDR1 MNHEY, CDR2 SMNVEV (reference sequence). V was clipped by 7 bases and J by 6 bases, with 16 bases between them. The chain's CDR3 is CASTLTRRGEQYF. In DNA form, the CDR3 reads TGTGCCAGCACCCTTACCCGGAGGGGCGAGCAGTACTTC.

There are many counts of this clonotype. The chain joins TRBV6-2 or TRBV6-3 to TRBJ2-7; possibly TRBD1 for D (6 bases). V was shortened by 3 bases and J by 4 bases, with 13 bases between the two germline ends. CDR3 length equals 14 residues. Germline CDR1 MNHEY, CDR2 SVGEGT. The CDR3 protein is CASSYGTTSYEQYF. The CDR3 DNA reads as TGTGCCAGCAGTTATGGGACAACTTCTTACGAGCAGTACTTC.

This clonotype was seen at least ten times. This rearrangement joins TRBV15 to TRBJ2-2; possibly TRBD1 for D (6 bases). The germline V gene has CDR1 LNHNV and CDR2 YYDKDF (reference sequence). CDR3 length: 16 amino acids. V was shortened by 4 bases and J by 1 base, with 13 bases between the two germline ends. The CDR3 sequence: CATSTAWTENTGELFF. The CDR3 DNA is TGTGCCACCAGCACTGCCTGGACAGAGAACACCGGGGAGCTGTTTTTT.

This clonotype was counted ten times or more. The gene calls are TRBV5-1 and TRBJ2-4, with 7 bases aligning to TRBD1. CDR1 is SGHRS, CDR2 YFSETQ, per germline. The CDR3 covers 13 residues. The junction had 1 base not matched to a gene; V was cut back by 1 base and J by 6 bases. The CDR3 nucleotides are TGCGCCAGCAGCTTGTCAGGGGGAAACATTCAGTACTTC. Its protein is CASSLSGGNIQYF.

At least ten counts were recorded for this clonotype. The DNA for the CDR3 is TGCGCCAGCAGCTTCACCGGGACTACTCAAGAGACCCAGTACTTC. Translation: CASSFTGTTQETQYF. The chain joins TRBV5-1 to TRBJ2-5; 7 bases match TRBD2. The germline CDR1 and CDR2 sequences are SGHRS and YFSETQ. This CDR3 region has 15 residues. Trimming at V came to 2 bases and at J to 2 bases, leaving 6 bases not matched to a gene.

This clonotype appeared many times. The chain has TRBV27 and TRBJ2-3; maybe TRBD1 (6 bases). Looked up from germline, CDR1 is MNHEY and CDR2 is SMNVEV (reference sequence). The germline V and J ends were trimmed by 5 bases and 0 bases, with 9 bases remaining between them. This CDR3 is built from 14 residues. In DNA, the CDR3 is TGTGCCAGCAGTATCAGGGGAAGCACAGATACGCAGTATTTT. Protein product: CASSIRGSTDTQYF.

This clonotype has ten or more counts. The chain recombines TRBV20-1 with TRBJ1-5, with D possibly being TRBD1 (5 bases). V dropped 3 bases and J dropped 3 bases, with 9 bases sitting between them. This CDR3 has 13 amino acids. Germline CDR1 is DFQATT and CDR2 is SNEGSKA (reference sequence). This CDR3 reads CSARGRINQPQHF. The DNA of the CDR3 is TGCAGTGCTAGGGGACGAATCAATCAGCCCCAGCATTTT.

This clonotype was picked up many times. The CDR3 DNA is TGTGCCAGCAAAACCGGGACAGGGTATACCGGGGAGCTGTTTTTT. This translates into CASKTGTGYTGELFF. The chain combines TRBV6-6 with TRBJ2-2, with TRBD1 identical over 9 bases. The ends lost 7 bases at V and 5 bases at J; junction bases unmatched: 8. This CDR3 spans 15 amino acids. Germline loops: CDR1 MNHNY, CDR2 SVGAGI (reference sequence).

This clonotype was counted between two and nine times. V usage is TRBV5-5 and J usage is TRBJ2-2; 9 bases map to TRBD1. This CDR3 has 16 residues. CDR1 and CDR2 from the germline V gene are SGHKS and YYEKEE (reference sequence). Trimming removed 4 bases from V and 0 bases from J; junction bases left unmatched: 4. CDR3 in DNA: TGTGCCAGCAGCGGACAGGGGAAGGCGAACACCGGGGAGCTGTTTTTT. Its protein product is CASSGQGKANTGELFF.

This clonotype was recorded many times. The chain is built from TRBV6-4 and TRBJ2-1; 9 bases are a match to TRBD1. The CDR3 length is 15 residues. The V and J ends lost 4 bases and 1 base, in that order; junction bases with no gene match: 2. Germline values: CDR1 MRHNA, CDR2 SNTAGT. CDR3 in DNA: TGTGCCAGCAGTGGGGGACAGGGATCCTACAATGAGCAGTTCTTC. Amino acid sequence: CASSGGQGSYNEQFF.

This clonotype was counted ten times or more. This rearrangement joins TRBV5-1 to TRBJ2-1, with D uncertain. CDR1 is SGHRS and CDR2 is YFSETQ in the germline V gene. The CDR3 covers 13 residues. V gave up 3 bases and J gave up 3 bases, with 7 bases separating them. CDR3 loop: CASSSEGYNEQFF. The CDR3 DNA reads as TGCGCCAGCAGCTCCGAAGGCTACAATGAGCAGTTCTTC.

At least ten counts were recorded for this clonotype. This sequence joins TRBV28 and TRBJ2-5, with 9 positions matching TRBD2. Losses at the gene ends were 4 bases for V and 2 bases for J; bases not matched to a gene: 5. The germline gives CDR1 MDHEN, CDR2 SYDVKM. The CDR3 extends over 15 amino acids. CDR3 protein: CASSSPGLAQETQYF. The CDR3 bases are TGTGCCAGCAGTTCCCCGGGACTAGCACAAGAGACCCAGTACTTC.